The 5 T cell receptor beta chains given below trace back to one sample, sequenced in a study of long-term antiretroviral therapy in people with HIV. This was the immunoSEQ v3.0 assay at survey level. Profiling relied on immunoSEQ multiplex PCR, and the TCRdb table lists in-frame clones only, not all of them. This repertoire shows tens of thousands of clones, 84% found once; its top ten account for more than 15%. The sample was unsorted PBMCs, taken 0.5 years before starting antiretroviral therapy. The source of these receptors is a man aged 40-49 years with HIV.

The chain employs TRBV19 and TRBJ1-1, with D unclear. Germline V gene lookup returns CDR1 LNHDA and CDR2 SQIVND (reference sequence). The CDR3 runs 12 residues. V was clipped by 9 bases and J by 5 bases, with 13 bases between them. The CDR3 here is CASYPGGTEAFF. CDR3 in DNA: TGTGCCAGCTATCCAGGAGGGACTGAAGCTTTCTTT. The whole variable domain, filled in from reference TRBV19 and TRBJ1-1, reads DGGITQSPKYLFRKEGQNVTLSCEQNLNHDAMYWYRQDPGQGLRLIYYSQIVNDFQKGDIAEGYSVSREKKESFPLTVTSAQKNPTAFYLCASYPGGTEAFFGQGTRLTVV.

The chain couples TRBV7-9 to TRBJ2-4; D is perhaps TRBD1 (5 bases). The CDR3 totals 16 residues. Between the trimmed V and J ends, which lost 4 bases and 0 bases, there was a span of 13 bases. The germline gives CDR1 SEHNR, CDR2 FQNEAQ (reference sequence). The CDR3 sequence is CASSSTEVLAKNIQYF. CDR3 sequence (DNA): TGTGCCAGCAGCTCGACAGAAGTCCTAGCCAAAAACATTCAGTACTTC. Filled out from reference TRBV7-9 and TRBJ2-4, the complete variable domain reads DTGVSQNPRHKITKRGQNVTFRCDPISEHNRLYWYRQTLGQGPEFLTYFQNEAQLEKSRLLSDRFSAERPKGSFSTLEIQRTEQGDSAMYLCASSSTEVLAKNIQYFGAGTRLSVL.

This chain joins TRBV10-1 and TRBJ1-2; TRBD1 is a possible D gene (6 bases). This CDR3 has 16 amino acids. Trimming removed 4 bases at V and 1 base at J, with 16 bases between. The V gene's germline CDR1 is WNHNN and CDR2 SYGVQD (reference sequence). CDR3 in amino acids: CASSVSRDIDNYGYTF. CDR3 nucleotide sequence: TGCGCCAGCAGTGTGTCCCGGGACATTGATAACTATGGCTACACCTTC.

The gene calls are TRBV11-2 and TRBJ2-1, with 10 bases that match TRBD2. The CDR3 is 15 amino acids. The V segment lost 5 bases and the J segment 9 bases; nucleotides outside the gene matches: 10. The germline V gene has CDR1 SGHAT and CDR2 FQNNGV. CDR3 region: CASSGAGGRMGEQFF. CDR3 bases: TGTGCCAGCAGCGGAGCGGGGGGGCGGATGGGTGAGCAGTTCTTC.

The chain joins TRBV7-6 to TRBJ2-7; 7 bases are a match to TRBD1. CDR3 length equals 16 residues. CDR1 is SGHVS, CDR2 FNYEAQ, per germline. V trimming: 1 base; J trimming: 2 bases; junction bases outside the gene matches: 8. The DNA for the CDR3 is TGTGCCAGCAGCTTAGAACCGGGACAGATCCCCTACGAGCAGTACTTC. Translating gives CASSLEPGQIPYEQYF.